This T cell receptor (beta chain) appears in the sequencing data of a study of CD8+ T cells in alopecia areata. Germline CDR1 MNHEY, CDR2 SVGAGI. The length of the CDR3 is 12 residues. Losses at the gene ends were 5 bases for V and 7 bases for J; bases not matched to a gene: 4. Extraction of RNA preceded its reverse transcription into cDNA, which served as the sequencing template. Profiled with immunoSEQ multiplex PCR; TCRdb holds only in-frame clones, not every one. Of under 130,000 clones listed, approximately 58% are singletons. The sample taken for sequencing was CD4+ T cells sorted from blood. This clonotype originated in a human donor in good health. The chain has TRBV6-5 and TRBJ1-1; TRBD1 matches 7 bases. CDR3 in DNA: TGTGCCAGCAGTACACGACAGGGTGAAGCTTTCTTT. It is translated as CASSTRQGEAFF.